Presented here are 19 T cell receptor beta chains from one specimen sequenced in a study of CDR3 diversity in severe acne. TCRdb called the PCR reads again in MiXCR, with one record for every CDR3 protein. Altogether roughly 100,000 distinct CDR3 sequences are present, around 56% being singletons, with the ten largest covering 9.5% to 15%. Sequencing was done on a sample of blood. All receptors come from a male donor with acne.

This clonotype was seen only a few times. J is TRBJ1-3 and V is TRBV10-3; 7 bases fit TRBD1. V dropped 1 base and J dropped 2; count of bases not matched to a gene: 5. The CDR3 length is 16 residues. CDR1 ENHRY and CDR2 SYGVKD come from the germline V gene. CDR3: CAISEFETGAGNTIYF. The CDR3, as DNA: TGTGCCATCAGTGAGTTCGAAACAGGGGCTGGAAACACCATATATTTT.

About this clonotype: The junction and the germline gene differ at one end; a read error may be behind it. The chain couples TRBV10-3 to TRBJ2-7, with TRBD1 as a possible D gene (5 bases). The CDR3 has 12 amino acids. CDR1 and CDR2 from the germline V gene are ENHRY and SYGVKD. CDR3: CAISESGRALDF. For the CDR3, the DNA is TGTGCCATCAGTGAGTCCGGCAGGGCGCTGGACTTC.

This clonotype appeared once. The chain carries TRBV13 and TRBJ2-3, with D perhaps TRBD1 (6 bases). TRBJ1-5 explains the end of the DNA better; the J call may be wrong. Germline V CDR1 and CDR2: PRHDT, FYEKMQ (reference sequence). CDR3 length equals 17 residues. For the CDR3, the DNA is TGTGCCAGCAGCCGAGGACTCATTCACGGGGGCACAGATACGCAGCATTTT. It is translated as CASSRGLIHGGTDTQHF.

The chain is built from TRBV10-3 and TRBJ2-5; TRBD1 matches at 8 bases. The CDR3 is 16 residues long. Germline V CDR1 and CDR2: ENHRY, SYGVKD. The V and J ends lost 10 bases and 4 bases, in that order; junction bases with no gene match: 17. The chain's CDR3 is CATSAGGLGLLETQYF. DNA of the CDR3: TGTGCCACCTCGGCAGGGGGCTTGGGGCTTTTAGAGACCCAGTACTTC.

In its sample, this clonotype was seen many times. The chain is built from TRBV5-5 and TRBJ1-2, with a weak D call TRBD1 (5 bases). The V and J ends lost 4 bases and 4 bases respectively, with 17 bases between them. Germline assignment: CDR1 SGHKS and CDR2 YYEKEE (reference sequence). CDR3 length: 15 amino acids. Written as DNA, the CDR3 is TGTGCCAGCAGCGTCCAGGGTGCCTACCTCTATGGCTACACCTTC. Residues: CASSVQGAYLYGYTF.

CDR3 amino acids: CASTPSGRPSSYNEQFF. The CDR3 bases are TGTGCCAGCACTCCTAGCGGGAGGCCCAGCTCCTACAATGAGCAGTTCTTC. The chain links TRBV25-1 to TRBJ2-1; the match to TRBD2 covers 11 bases. The CDR3 extends over 17 amino acids. V dropped 7 bases and J dropped 0; count of bases not matched to a gene: 8. The germline CDR1 and CDR2 sequences are MGHDK and SYGVNS.

Worth noting for this clonotype: A much more abundant neighbour one base away suggests this may be a read error. The chain combines TRBV4-2 with TRBJ2-1; 12 bases match TRBD2. The CDR3 loop spans 15 amino acids. CDR1 is LGHNA, CDR2 YNFKEQ, per germline. Here the CDR3 reads CAGSQATSGSYEQFF. CDR3 in DNA: TGTGCCGGCAGCCAAGCGACTAGCGGGAGTTATGAGCAGTTCTTC.

This clonotype was seen a few times. Since the CDR3 does not end with the conserved phenylalanine or tryptophan, this likely comes from a read error. The DNA is left out, because the CDR3 cannot be placed on it with certainty; the CDR3 is given as TCRdb lists it. The chain links TRBV19 to TRBJ2-1; the table's D call, TRBD1, has no DNA check behind it. The CDR3 has 16 residues if both end residues are counted. Germline values: CDR1 LNHDA, CDR2 SQIVND (reference sequence). CDR3 in amino acids: CASSIEGQGGSGELFL.

The table lists this clonotype with a count of one. The rearrangement joins TRBV4-2 to TRBJ2-4, with 12 positions matching TRBD2. The CDR3 contains 21 residues. Germline V CDR1 and CDR2: LGHNA, YNFKEQ. V was clipped by 5 bases and J by 5 bases; unmatched bases: 22. This chain's CDR3 is CASSAQLAGGRSFGDENIQYF. CDR3 nucleotide sequence: TGTGCCAGCAGCGCGCAACTAGCGGGAGGCCGGTCGTTTGGGGACGAAAACATTCAGTACTTC.

This chain joins TRBV10-3 and TRBJ2-5; 11 nucleotides agree with TRBD2. V lost 5 bases to trimming and J lost 5 bases; unmatched junction nucleotides: 7. The CDR3 consists of 15 residues. Per germline, CDR1 ENHRY and CDR2 SYGVKD. This CDR3 reads CAISSTSGKAETQYF. DNA of the CDR3: TGTGCCATCAGTTCGACTAGCGGGAAGGCGGAGACCCAGTACTTC.

This clonotype was seen more than once but under ten times. J is TRBJ2-7 and V is TRBV7-9, with TRBD2 matching over 10 bases. The CDR3 consists of 15 residues. CDR1 is SEHNR, CDR2 FQNEAQ, per germline (reference sequence). V lost 1 base to trimming and J lost 5 bases; unmatched junction nucleotides: 5. The CDR3 loop is CASSLGSSGSDEQYF. The CDR3 DNA follows: TGTGCCAGCAGCTTAGGTTCTAGCGGGAGCGACGAGCAGTACTTC.

This chain uses TRBV25-1 with TRBJ2-6; a possible D gene is TRBD1 (6 bases). CDR3 length equals 16 residues. Germline CDR1 reads MGHDK; CDR2 reads SYGVNS. The V end lost 6 bases, the J end lost 0 bases, and 12 bases lay between the germline ends. CDR3 sequence: CASRTTGSSGANVLTF. The CDR3 DNA reads as TGTGCCAGCAGGACTACAGGGAGCTCTGGGGCCAACGTCCTGACTTTC.

This chain uses TRBV7-9 with TRBJ2-5; tentative D call: TRBD2 (5 bases). V lost 2 bases and J lost 4, with 14 bases in between. The CDR3 length is 15 residues. CDR1 is SEHNR and CDR2 is FQNEAQ in the germline V gene (reference sequence). The CDR3 spells CASSLRRAWIETQYF. Here the CDR3 DNA reads TGTGCCAGCAGCTTAAGGCGGGCTTGGATAGAGACCCAGTACTTC.

The rearrangement uses TRBV7-6 and TRBJ2-7; 10 bases fit TRBD2. Germline V gene sequence: CDR1 SGHVS, CDR2 FNYEAQ. The V and J ends lost 5 bases and 2 bases, in that order; junction bases with no gene match: 9. The CDR3 sequence is 16 residues long. CDR3 nucleotides: TGTGCCAGCAGCACCGGACTAGCGGCTAGCACCTACGAGCAGTACTTC. Its protein product is CASSTGLAASTYEQYF.

J is TRBJ2-1 and V is TRBV5-4, with 11 bases lining up with TRBD1. The V gene's germline CDR1 is SGHNT and CDR2 YYREEE (reference sequence). The CDR3 totals 15 residues. With V trimmed by 9 bases and J by 3 bases, 8 bases remained unmatched. Written as DNA, the CDR3 is TGTGCCACCAACCGAGGGACAGGGGGCTACAATGAGCAGTTCTTC. Amino acids: CATNRGTGGYNEQFF.

This clonotype was observed a few times. The chain's CDR3 is CASNTGTSPSYNEQFF. Written as DNA, the CDR3 is TGTGCCAGTAATACCGGGACTAGCCCCTCCTACAATGAGCAGTTCTTC. The V gene is TRBV28, the J gene TRBJ2-1, with 9 bases aligning to TRBD2. The CDR3 extends over 16 amino acids. Germline CDR1 is MDHEN and CDR2 is SYDVKM. The trim removed 9 bases at V and 0 bases at J, leaving 9 bases unmatched.

CDR3 in amino acids: CASSLRGGRYQETQYF. CDR3 nucleotides: TGTGCCAGCAGTTTAAGGGGGGGGAGGTACCAAGAGACCCAGTACTTC. The chain couples TRBV6-1 to TRBJ2-5; possibly TRBD2 for D (7 bases). Germline V gives CDR1 MNHNS, CDR2 SASEGT. This CDR3 has 16 amino acids. The V end was cut by 5 bases, the J end by 0 bases, with 16 bases between.

The CDR3 region has the DNA TGTGCCAGCAGTGATAGCGGACAGGGGTATCAGCCCCAGCATTTT. Protein product: CASSDSGQGYQPQHF. The rearrangement uses TRBV2 and TRBJ1-5, with 9 bases lining up with TRBD1. CDR3 length: 15 amino acids. In germline, CDR1 is SNHLY, CDR2 FYNNEI. The V and J ends lost 3 bases and 5 bases, in that order; junction bases with no gene match: 5. Variable domain in full (rest from reference TRBV2 and TRBJ1-5): EPEVTQTPSHQVTQMGQEVILRCVPISNHLYFYWYRQILGQKVEFLVSFYNNEISEKSEIFDDQFSVERPDGSNFTLKIRSTKLEDSAMYFCASSDSGQGYQPQHFGDGTRLSIL.

A word on this clonotype: A read error is likely, as this CDR3 ends without the conserved phenylalanine or tryptophan. The V gene is TRBV6-2 or TRBV6-3, the J gene TRBJ2-3; D not certain. Trimming took off 8 bases at V and 3 bases at J, with 12 bases between the two ends. This CDR3 region has 13 residues. The V gene's germline CDR1 is MNHEY and CDR2 SVGEGT. CDR3 nucleotide sequence: TGTGCCAGCCAAGGAATGTCAACAGATACGCAGTATCTT. Amino acids: CASQGMSTDTQYL.